This T cell receptor (beta chain) comes out of a study of blood T cell repertoires in COVID-19. Clones were read by immunoSEQ multiplex PCR, and TCRdb kept only the in-frame ones, dropping some. The sample lists about 410,000 clones; around 89% were seen once. The ends were cut back, 0 bases at V and 3 bases at J, with 14 bases in the middle. The CDR3 has 16 residues. The germline V gene encodes CDR1 MNHEY and CDR2 SVGEGT. Sequencing was done on a sample of peripheral blood. This sequence joins TRBV6-2 or TRBV6-3 and TRBJ1-1; D not certain. The receptor comes from a woman aged 40 to 55 with COVID-19, enrolled during active disease. CDR3 DNA: TGTGCCAGCAGTTACTCTGCAGGAAACATTTACACTGAAGCTTTCTTT. Amino acids: CASSYSAGNIYTEAFF.